Sequencing of this T cell receptor beta chain was carried out in a study of blood T cell repertoires in COVID-19. Study summary: Researchers got acute and convalescent COVID-19 samples from the United States, Italy and Spain. T cells, B-cell-depleted T cells, or PBMCs supplied cDNA or gDNA.

Participants, 18 to 89 years old, spanned approximately 25 US areas. Original processing notes: The authors estimated nucleated cell counts from reference gene primer amplification. Sequenced by immunoSEQ multiplex PCR; TCRdb stores in-frame clones only, minus some. D and trimming come from the DNA, and the V and J calls and clone size come from that table. The table includes 400,000 to 550,000 clones, 70% to 90% detected once. The table lists this clone with a count of one. Germline V CDR1 and CDR2: DFQATT, SNEGSKA (reference sequence). CDR3 length: 11 residues. The V end lost 3 bases, the J end lost 2 bases, and 5 bases lay between the germline ends.

This receptor was taken from a woman between 18 and 29 years old with acute COVID-19. Sequencing was performed on PBMCs or T cells enriched from blood (not recorded which). The chain joins TRBV20-1 to TRBJ2-7, with unresolved D. CDR3 sequence: CSARHTYEQYF. The CDR3 region has the DNA TGCAGTGCTAGGCACACCTACGAGCAGTACTTC.